This T cell receptor (beta chain) was recorded in a study of early T cells in non-severe SARS-CoV-2 infection. Whole-study context: Chains were unpaired, as sequencing was done on bulk RNA from unsorted whole blood. Notes on the study in general: Sequences matched to VDJdb favored anti-spike CD8 responses, while private and CD4 specificities were missed.

V was pared by 2 bases and J by 8 bases, with 21 bases between. Germline values: CDR1 MGHRA, CDR2 YSYEKL. This CDR3 has 16 residues. Using its own MiXCR run on the 5' RACE reads, TCRdb lists one record per CDR3 protein. The sample contains about 59,000 distinct CDR3 sequences, approximately 13% of which appear only once. A word on this clonotype: Its cognate antigen is unknown.

This clonotype was sampled from an adult who was a healthcare worker with PCR-confirmed SARS-CoV-2 infection or an uninfected control (not recorded which). The chain employs TRBV4-1 and TRBJ1-2; no firm D call. The source material was whole blood, sampled at baseline. CDR3 region: CASSQTPDPGGYGYTF. Here the CDR3 DNA reads TGCGCCAGCAGCCAAACTCCAGACCCAGGAGGTTACGGCTACACCTTC.